This T cell receptor (beta chain) stems from a study of beta chain features in type 1 diabetes. CDR3 length equals 12 residues. Between the trimmed V and J ends, which lost 4 bases and 6 bases, there was a span of 11 bases. CDR1 and CDR2 from the germline V gene are SGHRS and YFSETQ. Expressed TCRB transcripts got sequenced, as all isolated RNA was reverse transcribed. Profiled with immunoSEQ multiplex PCR; TCRdb holds only in-frame clones, not every one. The table has roughly 730,000 clones, 13% seen once. This clone came up a few times. Its matching antigen is unknown. Study-level points and caveats: All four CD4+ subsets from Type 1 diabetes patients carried moderately but significantly shorter TCRB CDR3s. There was a possibility that cDNA sequencing over-represented cells with high TCR expression. The naive, central memory and Treg TCRB repertoires showed an apparent similarity that was greater among patients than among healthy donors.

Sample: naive CD4+ T cells from blood. The genes are TRBV5-1 and TRBJ2-7, with D uncertain. This TCR derives from a young man with type 1 diabetes. In DNA form, the CDR3 reads TGCGCCAGCAGCCGAGGAGAGTTCGAGCAGTACTTC. As protein: CASSRGEFEQYF.